The 32 T cell receptor beta chains listed next were all sequenced from one sample in a study of cytotoxic CD8 clonotypes in ibrutinib-treated CLL (dated by TCRdb to the early 2020s). The label giving this sample's time point can be read as: roughly 12 months on ibrutinib. The library was generated by the immunoSEQ multiplex PCR assay. The immuneACCESS repertoire file appears here via TCRdb, limited to in-frame rearrangements. These files lack a portion of the clones; in checked studies, under half of the deficit traces to unresolved V genes, and the cause of the others is not known. The sample profile shows over 200,000 clones; roughly 79% of them were found once. The ten largest clones capture approximately 10% of the sample. This sample comprised PBMCs, obtained after 12 months of ibrutinib treatment. These receptors came from a human donor with chronic lymphocytic leukemia.

Remarks on this clone: One end of the junction varies from germline; a read error may be responsible. This chain links TRBV4-1 with TRBJ1-6; D is undetermined. CDR1 and CDR2 from the germline V gene are MGHRA and YSYEKL. This CDR3 contains 15 residues. The CDR3 protein is CASSQDISNNSPLHF. CDR3 coding DNA: TGCGCCAGCAGCCAAGATATCTCCAATAATTCACCCCTCCACTTT.

Concerning this clone itself: Because the CDR3's place on the DNA is in doubt, the DNA is left out and the CDR3 is given as listed by TCRdb. This rearrangement joins TRBV14 to TRBJ1-2. The CDR3 adds up to 16 amino acids, both ends counted. Germline V gene sequence: CDR1 SGHDN, CDR2 FVKESK. The CDR3 sequence is CASSQEAHSFGDGYTF.

J is TRBJ2-5 and V is TRBV6-1; D remains unclear. The length of the CDR3 is 12 residues. Deletions cut 6 bases from V and 0 bases from J, with 5 bases between. The germline V gene encodes CDR1 MNHNS and CDR2 SASEGT. CDR3 protein: CASRENQETQYF. The CDR3 DNA reads as TGTGCCAGCAGAGAAAACCAAGAGACCCAGTACTTC.

This sequence joins TRBV6-5 and TRBJ1-1; D ambiguous. The V end lost 6 bases, the J end lost 1 base, and 9 bases lay between the germline ends. CDR3 length equals 13 residues. Germline V gene sequence: CDR1 MNHEY, CDR2 SVGAGI. Written as DNA, the CDR3 is TGTGCCAGCAGGGTGTGGGGGAACACTGAAGCTTTCTTT. The encoded protein is CASRVWGNTEAFF.

J is TRBJ1-6 and V is TRBV30; D gene ambiguous. This CDR3 is built from 13 residues. Trimming cost V 5 bases and J 6 bases, with 11 bases left between them. Germline-derived CDR1 and CDR2 are GTSNPN and SVGIG (reference sequence). CDR3 region: CAWATVVNSPLHF. CDR3 nucleotides: TGTGCCTGGGCGACCGTGGTTAATTCACCCCTCCACTTT. The full variable domain, with the rest looked up from reference TRBV30 and TRBJ1-6, is SQTIHQWPATLVQPVGSPLSLECTVEGTSNPNLYWYRQAAGRGLQLLFYSVGIGQISSEVPQNLSASRPQDRQFILSSKKLLLSDSGFYLCAWATVVNSPLHFGNGTRLTVT.

The chain combines TRBV27 with TRBJ2-7, with 8 bases fitting TRBD2. The length of the CDR3 is 15 residues. Germline loops: CDR1 MNHEY, CDR2 SMNVEV (reference sequence). Unmatched junction bases numbered 13, after V lost 6 bases and J lost 6 bases. The CDR3 DNA sequence: TGTGCCAGCAGGGGGAGGGTAGCGGGAATTGGCGAGCAGTACTTC. This gives the protein CASRGRVAGIGEQYF.

V usage is TRBV5-1 and J usage is TRBJ1-1; D call uncertain. V dropped 4 bases and J dropped 1 base, with 11 bases sitting between them. Germline assignment: CDR1 SGHRS and CDR2 YFSETQ. The CDR3 consists of 14 residues. CDR3 residues: CASSRSVPNTEAFF. In nucleotides, the CDR3 is TGCGCCAGCAGCCGGTCGGTCCCGAACACTGAAGCTTTCTTT.

The rearrangement uses TRBV6-5 and TRBJ2-1; no firm D call. V was trimmed by 2 bases and J by 2 bases, leaving 10 bases between them. CDR1 is MNHEY, CDR2 SVGAGI, per germline. CDR3 length: 15 residues. This CDR3 is CASSYGDPPYNEQFF. CDR3 nucleotides: TGTGCCAGCAGTTACGGGGATCCGCCCTACAATGAGCAGTTCTTC.

This clone was observed a single time. The chain couples TRBV7-9 to TRBJ2-6; D possibly corresponds to TRBD2 (5 bases). The V gene's germline CDR1 is SEHNR and CDR2 FQNEAQ (reference sequence). The CDR3 extends over 15 amino acids. V was shortened by 3 bases and J by 2 bases, with 8 bases between the two germline ends. The CDR3 DNA reads TGTGCCAGCAGCTTGATGGGAGCTGGGGCCAACGTCCTGACTTTC. Protein: CASSLMGAGANVLTF.

Concerning this clone: Other DNA sequences in the same sample also yield this CDR3. The chain employs TRBV5-1 and TRBJ2-5; D call uncertain. Trimming cost V 3 bases and J 1 base, with 7 bases left between them. From germline, CDR1 is SGHRS and CDR2 YFSETQ. This CDR3 has 13 residues. The CDR3 DNA is TGCGCCAGCAGCTCAAACCCCCAAGAGACCCAGTACTTC. Amino acids: CASSSNPQETQYF. Based on the CDR3 plus reference TRBV5-1 and TRBJ2-5, the full variable domain is KAGVTQTPRYLIKTRGQQVTLSCSPISGHRSVSWYQQTPGQGLQFLFEYFSETQRNKGNFPGRFSGRQFSNSRSEMNVSTLELGDSALYLCASSSNPQETQYFGPGTRLLVL.

This rearrangement joins TRBV5-1 to TRBJ2-7, with TRBD1 as a possible D gene (5 bases). Per the germline V gene, CDR1 is SGHRS and CDR2 is YFSETQ. Trimming pared 4 bases from V and 2 bases from J, leaving 16 bases between. CDR3 length: 15 residues. CDR3 region: CASSPQGYKAYEQYF. CDR3 coding DNA: TGCGCCAGCAGCCCCCAGGGTTATAAAGCCTACGAGCAGTACTTC. The complete variable domain, with remaining parts taken from reference TRBV5-1 and TRBJ2-7, reads KAGVTQTPRYLIKTRGQQVTLSCSPISGHRSVSWYQQTPGQGLQFLFEYFSETQRNKGNFPGRFSGRQFSNSRSEMNVSTLELGDSALYLCASSPQGYKAYEQYFGPGTRLTVT.

The chain carries TRBV10-1 and TRBJ2-1, with 11 bases aligning to TRBD2. The J segment lost 10 bases and the V segment lost 6 bases, leaving 8 bases of the junction unmatched. The CDR3 contains 14 residues. The germline CDR1 and CDR2 sequences are WNHNN and SYGVQD (reference sequence). The CDR3 region has the DNA TGCGCCAGCAGACAACTAGCGGGAGTCGGGGAGCAGTTCTTC. It is translated as CASRQLAGVGEQFF.

This clone has a handful of counts. The rearrangement joins TRBV28 to TRBJ1-4; 8 nucleotides align to TRBD1. From germline, CDR1 is MDHEN and CDR2 SYDVKM. V lost 8 bases, J lost 0 bases, and 8 bases stayed unmatched. The CDR3 covers 16 residues. The CDR3 nucleotides are TGTGCCAGCGAAGACAAACAGGGGGCAACTAATGAAAAACTGTTTTTT. Residues: CASEDKQGATNEKLFF.

This chain links TRBV2 with TRBJ2-7; the match to TRBD1 covers 7 bases. Germline V lookup: CDR1 SNHLY, CDR2 FYNNEI. The V segment lost 7 bases and the J segment 2 bases; nucleotides outside the gene matches: 8. The CDR3 is 14 residues long. Here the CDR3 DNA reads TGTGCCAGCACGGCCGGGACAGAGGCCTACGAGCAGTACTTC. This encodes CASTAGTEAYEQYF.

The sample holds a few counts of this clone. The chain has TRBV25-1 and TRBJ2-5; D is uncertain. The CDR3 is made up of 11 amino acids. In germline, CDR1 is MGHDK, CDR2 SYGVNS. V was clipped by 5 bases and J by 0 bases, with 1 base between them. The CDR3 loop reads CASSNQETQYF. The CDR3 coding sequence is TGTGCCAGCAGTAACCAAGAGACCCAGTACTTC.

The chain has TRBV6-1 and TRBJ1-3; D gene ambiguous. This CDR3 is built from 14 residues. With 10 bases removed from V and 0 bases from J, the gap between germline ends came to 13 bases. In germline, CDR1 is MNHNS, CDR2 SASEGT. DNA of the CDR3: TGTGCCACCGCGGTCGGCCTCTCTGGAAACACCATATATTTT. Translating it yields CATAVGLSGNTIYF.

The chain couples TRBV30 to TRBJ1-1; 7 bases agree with TRBD1. Germline trimming cut 7 bases from V and 4 bases from J; bases unmatched to any gene: 9. The CDR3 is 13 amino acids. Germline CDR1 GTSNPN, CDR2 SVGIG (reference sequence). The CDR3 region has the DNA TGTGCCTCCCCGGAACAGGGGAGCACTGAAGCTTTCTTT. Translation gives CASPEQGSTEAFF.

This chain links TRBV7-9 with TRBJ2-5; 10 bases line up with TRBD2. Germline V gene lookup returns CDR1 SEHNR and CDR2 FQNEAQ (reference sequence). Germline trimming cut 5 bases from V and 1 base from J; bases unmatched to any gene: 10. The CDR3 is made up of 17 amino acids. Written as DNA, the CDR3 is TGTGCCAGCAGCAAGGGGCTAGCGGGGGTCCTCCAAGAGACCCAGTACTTC. Translated, it gives CASSKGLAGVLQETQYF. Full variable domain (missing parts from reference TRBV7-9 and TRBJ2-5): DTGVSQNPRHKITKRGQNVTFRCDPISEHNRLYWYRQTLGQGPEFLTYFQNEAQLEKSRLLSDRFSAERPKGSFSTLEIQRTEQGDSAMYLCASSKGLAGVLQETQYFGPGTRLLVL.

V gene TRBV19 combines with J gene TRBJ1-1; the D is unclear. Germline-derived CDR1 and CDR2 are LNHDA and SQIVND (reference sequence). The length of the CDR3 is 12 residues. V shed 8 bases and J shed 1 base, with 8 bases lying between them. CDR3 loop: CASPEENTEAFF. CDR3 nucleotide sequence: TGTGCCAGTCCCGAGGAGAACACTGAAGCTTTCTTT.

V is TRBV28 and J is TRBJ2-7, with D hard to call. There are 13 residues in the CDR3. Trimming cost V 5 bases and J 3 bases, with 11 bases left between them. Germline V CDR1 and CDR2: MDHEN, SYDVKM. The CDR3 protein is CASSISDGYEQYF. DNA of the CDR3: TGTGCCAGCAGTATCTCGGACGGCTACGAGCAGTACTTC.

J is TRBJ2-7 and V is TRBV15, with unresolved D. Germline V lookup: CDR1 LNHNV, CDR2 YYDKDF (reference sequence). This CDR3 is built from 12 residues. Trimming pared 1 base from V and 4 bases from J, leaving 5 bases between. CDR3 DNA sequence: TGTGCCACCAGCAGAGTTGGGTACGAGCAGTACTTC. Translating gives CATSRVGYEQYF.

The chain has TRBV11-2 and TRBJ2-1; no firm D call. CDR1 is SGHAT and CDR2 is FQNNGV in the germline V gene. CDR3 length: 12 residues. Trimming stripped 8 bases from V and 7 bases from J, with 12 bases between. The DNA for the CDR3 is TGTGCCAGCGGCACAACAAGGAATGAGCAGTTCTTC. Translation: CASGTTRNEQFF.

There are a few counts of this clone. J is TRBJ2-7 and V is TRBV28; 10 bases align to TRBD1. Germline V gene sequence: CDR1 MDHEN, CDR2 SYDVKM. V dropped 4 bases and J dropped 5; count of bases not matched to a gene: 8. The CDR3 totals 15 residues. Here the CDR3 reads CASSSAGTGVHEQYF. The CDR3 DNA sequence: TGTGCCAGCAGTTCGGCCGGGACAGGGGTACACGAGCAGTACTTC. The whole variable domain, filled in from reference TRBV28 and TRBJ2-7, reads DVKVTQSSRYLVKRTGEKVFLECVQDMDHENMFWYRQDPGLGLRLIYFSYDVKMKEKGDIPEGYSVSREKKERFSLILESASTNQTSMYLCASSSAGTGVHEQYFGPGTRLTVT.

V is TRBV28 and J is TRBJ2-1; the D gene could be TRBD1 or TRBD2 (6 bases each). CDR3 length: 15 residues. With 7 bases removed from V and 8 bases from J, the gap between germline ends came to 21 bases. CDR1 is MDHEN, CDR2 SYDVKM, per germline. The CDR3 nucleotides are TGTGCCAGCACCCTAACTTCGGGGGCTTGGGATGAGCAGTTCTTC. Protein sequence: CASTLTSGAWDEQFF.

The gene calls are TRBV19 and TRBJ2-2; 8 positions match TRBD1. J lost 7 bases, V lost 2 bases, and 6 bases had no gene match. Looked up from germline, CDR1 is LNHDA and CDR2 is SQIVND (reference sequence). The CDR3 is 15 amino acids. The chain's CDR3 is CASSIRTGPLGELFF. CDR3 DNA sequence: TGTGCCAGTAGTATAAGGACAGGGCCCCTCGGGGAGCTGTTTTTT. Based on the CDR3 plus reference TRBV19 and TRBJ2-2, the full variable domain is DGGITQSPKYLFRKEGQNVTLSCEQNLNHDAMYWYRQDPGQGLRLIYYSQIVNDFQKGDIAEGYSVSREKKESFPLTVTSAQKNPTAFYLCASSIRTGPLGELFFGEGSRLTVL.

The chain has TRBV27 and TRBJ2-1, with D perhaps TRBD2 (6 bases). This CDR3 region has 14 residues. Germline lookup yields CDR1 MNHEY and CDR2 SMNVEV (reference sequence). Between the trimmed V and J ends, which lost 6 bases and 4 bases, there was a span of 13 bases. DNA of the CDR3: TGTGCCAGCAGCCCTGGACTATTATACAATGAGCAGTTCTTC. This gives the protein CASSPGLLYNEQFF.

The chain employs TRBV6-5 and TRBJ2-7; D remains unclear. The ends were cut back, 10 bases at V and 9 bases at J, with 10 bases in the middle. Germline-derived CDR1 and CDR2 are MNHEY and SVGAGI. This CDR3 contains 9 residues. CDR3 DNA sequence: TGTGCCACCCCCGGCCCGCAGTACTTC. It codes for CATPGPQYF.

The CDR3 loop reads CASSPEGGYAEAFF. The CDR3 DNA follows: TGTGCCAGCAGCCCTGAAGGCGGATATGCTGAAGCTTTCTTT. V is TRBV14 and J is TRBJ1-1; D not certain. CDR3 size: 14 residues. Germline CDR1 and CDR2: SGHDN and FVKESK. V lost 4 bases to trimming and J lost 6 bases, with 15 bases between them.

V and J are TRBV2 and TRBJ2-3; D unclear. This CDR3 comprises 13 residues. Germline loops: CDR1 SNHLY, CDR2 FYNNEI. The ends were cut back, 4 bases at V and 3 bases at J, with 8 bases in the middle. The CDR3 loop reads CASSAPRTDTQYF. The CDR3 DNA follows: TGTGCCAGCAGTGCCCCGAGAACAGATACGCAGTATTTT.

The chain carries TRBV19 and TRBJ2-3; a weak D match, TRBD1 (5 bases). Trimming left V 5 bases short and J 2 bases short, with 11 bases between. CDR3 size: 14 residues. The V gene's germline CDR1 is LNHDA and CDR2 SQIVND (reference sequence). The CDR3 loop reads CASSPDIDTDTQYF. The CDR3 DNA follows: TGTGCCAGTAGTCCGGACATTGACACAGATACGCAGTATTTT. The full variable domain, its missing parts supplied by reference TRBV19 and TRBJ2-3, is DGGITQSPKYLFRKEGQNVTLSCEQNLNHDAMYWYRQDPGQGLRLIYYSQIVNDFQKGDIAEGYSVSREKKESFPLTVTSAQKNPTAFYLCASSPDIDTDTQYFGPGTRLTVL.

The J gene is TRBJ2-5, the V gene TRBV5-6; TRBD2 aligns across 10 bases. Trimming at V came to 9 bases and at J to 8 bases, leaving 10 bases not matched to a gene. The CDR3 consists of 13 residues. Germline lookup yields CDR1 SGHDT and CDR2 YYEEEE. The CDR3 spells CATSGGLGVTQYF. The CDR3 DNA is TGTGCCACTAGCGGGGGCCTTGGCGTCACCCAGTACTTC.

The CDR3 is CASTSGTGGYGYTF. The CDR3 DNA follows: TGTGCCAGCACGTCCGGGACAGGGGGCTATGGCTACACCTTC. This rearrangement joins TRBV6-5 to TRBJ1-2; 11 nucleotides match TRBD1. Per the germline V gene, CDR1 is MNHEY and CDR2 is SVGAGI. The CDR3 is made up of 14 amino acids. V gave up 7 bases and J gave up 4 bases; unmatched junction bases: 5.